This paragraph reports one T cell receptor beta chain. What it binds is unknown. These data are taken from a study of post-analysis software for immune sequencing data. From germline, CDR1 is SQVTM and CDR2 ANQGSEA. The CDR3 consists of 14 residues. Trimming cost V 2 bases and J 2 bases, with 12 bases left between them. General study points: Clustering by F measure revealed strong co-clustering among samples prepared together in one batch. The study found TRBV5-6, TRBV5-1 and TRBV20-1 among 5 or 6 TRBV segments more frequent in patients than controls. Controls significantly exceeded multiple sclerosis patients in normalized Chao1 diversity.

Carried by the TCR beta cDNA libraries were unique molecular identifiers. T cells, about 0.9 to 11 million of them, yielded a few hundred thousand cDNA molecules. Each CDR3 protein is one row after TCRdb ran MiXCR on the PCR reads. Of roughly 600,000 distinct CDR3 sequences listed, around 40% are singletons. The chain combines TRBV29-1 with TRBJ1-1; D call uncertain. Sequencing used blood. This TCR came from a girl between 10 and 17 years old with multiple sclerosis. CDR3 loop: CSVESGLLNTEAFF. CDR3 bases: TGCAGCGTTGAATCGGGTCTACTAAACACTGAAGCTTTCTTT.